This entry lists 8 T cell receptor beta chains sequenced from one sample in a study of T-cell memory formation after mild COVID-19. TCRdb analysed the 5' RACE reads with MiXCR anew, one entry per CDR3 protein. Here the sample spans under 300,000 distinct CDR3 sequences, 9.4% being singletons. The sequencing sample was made of PBMCs or a T cell subset sorted from them (not recorded which). Receptors originate from a man younger than 30 who had mild COVID-19 (a few samples of this study predate the infection). Cell type and time point are not known.

This clonotype has just a few counts. This chain joins TRBV6-1 and TRBJ2-2; the D gene is possibly TRBD2 (5 bases). The V gene lost 6 bases and the J gene lost 3 bases, with 20 bases spanning the gap. The CDR3 loop spans 17 amino acids. Looked up from germline, CDR1 is MNHNS and CDR2 is SASEGT. CDR3 DNA: TGTGCCAGCAGCCCTAGCATCACATACTCCTACACCGGGGAGCTGTTTTTT. This gives the protein CASSPSITYSYTGELFF.

This clonotype showed up many times. This chain joins TRBV5-1 and TRBJ2-2; D is possibly TRBD1 or TRBD2 (5 bases each). V was pared by 3 bases and J by 4 bases, with 10 bases between. Germline-derived CDR1 and CDR2 are SGHRS and YFSETQ. The CDR3 extends over 14 amino acids. The CDR3 coding sequence is TGCGCCAGCAGCTCCGACGGGGCCACCGGGGAGCTGTTTTTT. Translating it yields CASSSDGATGELFF.

This clonotype was detected ten times or more. This chain joins TRBV4-3 and TRBJ2-2; tentative D call: TRBD1 (6 bases). With 2 bases removed from V and 5 bases from J, the gap between germline ends came to 9 bases. This CDR3 has 14 residues. In germline, CDR1 is LGHNA, CDR2 YSLEER. In DNA form, the CDR3 reads TGCGCCAGCAGCCAAAGAAGGGGGACCGGGGAGCTGTTTTTT. Translation: CASSQRRGTGELFF.

This clonotype was seen ten or more times. The chain joins TRBV30 to TRBJ2-7, with D possibly matching TRBD1 (5 bases). The CDR3 is made up of 15 amino acids. Looked up from germline, CDR1 is GTSNPN and CDR2 is SVGIG (reference sequence). V shed 0 bases and J shed 6 bases, with 18 bases lying between them. CDR3 DNA: TGTGCCTGGAGTGTAGGGGCGACGGCCCTGGCCGAGCAGTACTTC. Amino acids: CAWSVGATALAEQYF.

This chain uses TRBV6-6 with TRBJ2-2; TRBD1 matches at 7 bases. The CDR3 extends over 14 amino acids. Trimming cost V 7 bases and J 4 bases; bases outside gene matches: 6. Looked up from germline, CDR1 is MNHNY and CDR2 is SVGAGI (reference sequence). This chain's CDR3 is CASTGTALTGELFF. For the CDR3, the DNA is TGTGCCAGCACCGGGACAGCGCTCACCGGGGAGCTGTTTTTT.

This clonotype has ten or more counts. This chain connects TRBV5-1 to TRBJ1-2; TRBD1 aligns across 7 bases. Unmatched junction bases numbered 6, after V lost 4 bases and J lost 3 bases. The CDR3 is 14 residues long. Germline lookup yields CDR1 SGHRS and CDR2 YFSETQ. The CDR3 region has the DNA TGCGCCAGCAGCCCATCAGGGGGGGACTATGGCTACACCTTC. Translating gives CASSPSGGDYGYTF.

In its sample, this clonotype was seen a few times. The DNA for the CDR3 is TGTGCCAGCAGCGTAGGGGGAACGAACACTGAAGCTTTCTTT. It encodes CASSVGGTNTEAFF. V gene TRBV9 combines with J gene TRBJ1-1, with no clear D. Germline CDR1 and CDR2: SGDLS and YYNGEE. Trimming stripped 0 bases from V and 1 base from J, with 7 bases between. This CDR3 is 14 amino acids long. Variable domain in full (rest from reference TRBV9 and TRBJ1-1): DSGVTQTPKHLITATGQRVTLRCSPRSGDLSVYWYQQSLDQGLQFLIQYYNGEERAKGNILERFSAQQFPDLHSELNLSSLELGDSALYFCASSVGGTNTEAFFGQGTRLTVV.

CDR3 region: CAISDGQNEQFF. CDR3 nucleotide sequence: TGTGCCATCAGTGATGGACAGAATGAGCAGTTCTTC. This chain uses TRBV10-3 with TRBJ2-1; D is perhaps TRBD1 (6 bases). Germline CDR1 ENHRY, CDR2 SYGVKD. The ends were cut back, 3 bases at V and 7 bases at J, with 7 bases in the middle. The CDR3 spans 12 residues.